These 12 T cell receptor beta chains originate from one sample sequenced in a study of blood T cell repertoires in COVID-19. Generated by immunoSEQ multiplex PCR, the TCRdb table keeps only in-frame clones and is missing some. The sample shows under 60,000 clones, approximately 84% of them seen only once. The sequenced sample consisted of peripheral blood. These receptors were collected from a man in his 60s with acute or convalescent COVID-19.

This chain joins TRBV4-1 and TRBJ2-7; the match to TRBD2 covers 11 bases. After removal of 1 base from V and 7 bases from J, the junction contained 12 bases not matched to a gene. There are 17 residues in the CDR3. Germline CDR1 is MGHRA and CDR2 is YSYEKL. The CDR3 DNA reads as TGCGCCAGCAGCCAAGTCTCTAGCGGGGGGCCTTTCTCAGAGCAGTACTTC. Translating it yields CASSQVSSGGPFSEQYF.

This chain links TRBV9 with TRBJ2-2, with 7 bases fitting TRBD2. Germline loops: CDR1 SGDLS, CDR2 YYNGEE. V lost 4 bases and J lost 3; bases outside the gene matches: 9. The CDR3 covers 16 residues. The CDR3 loop is CASSPRRTSDTGELFF. CDR3 coding DNA: TGTGCCAGCAGCCCCCGCCGGACTAGTGACACCGGGGAGCTGTTTTTT.

This clone showed up just a few times. The V and J genes are TRBV18 and TRBJ2-7; 8 bases agree with TRBD1. This CDR3 is built from 14 residues. CDR1 and CDR2 (germline): KGHSH, LQKENI. J gave up 7 bases and V 5 bases, and 10 bases lay outside the gene matches. CDR3 coding DNA: TGTGCCAGCTCAACCTCGACAGGGGAGGAAGAGCAGTACTTC. Its protein is CASSTSTGEEEQYF.

This clone was seen more than once but under ten times. This chain links TRBV4-1 with TRBJ1-2; D possibly corresponds to TRBD1 (5 bases). This CDR3 comprises 15 residues. CDR1 and CDR2 (germline): MGHRA, YSYEKL. V gave up 1 base and J gave up 4 bases, with 13 bases separating them. CDR3 sequence (DNA): TGCGCCAGCAGCCAAGTCCTATTGACAGTCTATGGCTACACCTTC. It yields the protein CASSQVLLTVYGYTF.

This clone was seen only a few times. J is TRBJ1-3 and V is TRBV10-3; TRBD1 is a possible D gene (5 bases). Germline V CDR1 and CDR2: ENHRY, SYGVKD. The CDR3 has 11 residues. The CDR3 DNA follows: TGTGGGAAGGGCGGGACCAACACCATATATTTT. Residues: CGKGGTNTIYF.

The rearrangement links TRBV19 to TRBJ1-5, with TRBD1 as a possible D gene (5 bases). CDR3 length equals 12 residues. V lost 9 bases, J lost 4 bases, and 10 bases lay in between. Germline V gene lookup returns CDR1 LNHDA and CDR2 SQIVND (reference sequence). The DNA of the CDR3 is TGTGCCAGCAGACAGTTTAATCAGCCCCAGCATTTT. Translation gives CASRQFNQPQHF.

The gene calls are TRBV9 and TRBJ2-1, with 9 nucleotides matching TRBD2. This CDR3 region has 14 residues. CDR1 is SGDLS, CDR2 YYNGEE, per germline. V was pared by 4 bases and J by 2 bases, with 1 base of the junction left unmatched. Written as DNA, the CDR3 is TGTGCCAGCAGCATAGCGGGAGCCTACAATGAGCAGTTCTTC. Translated: CASSIAGAYNEQFF.

V usage is TRBV18 and J usage is TRBJ1-1; D is perhaps TRBD1 (5 bases). There are 12 residues in the CDR3. Trimming stripped 8 bases from V and 1 base from J, with 8 bases between. Germline lookup yields CDR1 KGHSH and CDR2 LQKENI. CDR3 protein: CASLQENTEAFF. The CDR3 DNA is TGTGCCAGCCTACAGGAGAACACTGAAGCTTTCTTT.

This sequence joins TRBV11-2 and TRBJ1-2, with D perhaps matching TRBD1 (5 bases). The CDR3 totals 14 residues. Germline V gene data show CDR1 as SGHAT and CDR2 as FQNNGV. V lost 1 base and J lost 6, with 12 bases in between. The CDR3 bases are TGTGCCAGCAGCTTAGTCGGAGCGGGGGATGGCTACACCTTC. Residues: CASSLVGAGDGYTF. The full variable domain, completed using reference TRBV11-2 and TRBJ1-2, is EAGVAQSPRYKIIEKRQSVAFWCNPISGHATLYWYQQILGQGPKLLIQFQNNGVVDDSQLPKDRFSAERLKGVDSTLKIQPAKLEDSAVYLCASSLVGAGDGYTFGSGTRLTVV.

This clone was seen more than once but under ten times. The chain has TRBV18 and TRBJ1-2; 9 bases agree with TRBD1. CDR3 length: 15 amino acids. J lost 3 bases, V lost 4 bases, and 6 bases had no gene match. Looked up from germline, CDR1 is KGHSH and CDR2 is LQKENI. The CDR3 DNA is TGTGCCAGCTCACAGGGACAGGGACTATACTATGGCTACACCTTC. It is translated as CASSQGQGLYYGYTF. Looking up the rest from reference TRBV18 and TRBJ1-2 gives the full variable domain: NAGVMQNPRHLVRRRGQEARLRCSPMKGHSHVYWYRQLPEEGLKFMVYLQKENIIDESGMPKERFSAEFPKEGPSILRIQQVVRGDSAAYFCASSQGQGLYYGYTFGSGTRLTVV.

The J gene is TRBJ2-1, the V gene TRBV14; 9 nucleotides match TRBD2. This CDR3 has 16 amino acids. The J segment lost 5 bases and the V segment lost 0 bases, leaving 5 bases of the junction unmatched. The V gene's germline CDR1 is SGHDN and CDR2 FVKESK. CDR3 loop: CASSQDWASGDNEQFF. In DNA form, the CDR3 reads TGTGCCAGCAGCCAAGATTGGGCTAGCGGGGACAATGAGCAGTTCTTC.

The chain uses TRBV7-3 and TRBJ2-2; 10 bases are shared with TRBD2. Per germline, CDR1 SGHTA and CDR2 FQGTGA. The CDR3 contains 14 residues. The ends lost 5 bases at V and 6 bases at J; junction bases unmatched: 3. Here the CDR3 reads CASSAGLASGELFF. The CDR3, as DNA: TGTGCCAGCAGCGCGGGACTAGCGTCCGGGGAGCTGTTTTTT.